Listed below are T cell receptor beta chains from one sample, sequenced in a study of technical replicates of blood from several donors. Some clones are missing from TCRdb's copy, which holds only in-frame ones; the method was immunoSEQ multiplex PCR. The repertoire holds some 94,000 clones, 90% to 96% seen once, with 0.36% in the top ten. The sequencing input was T cells isolated from PBMCs. These receptors were obtained from a human donor in good health. The CDR3 runs from the conserved cysteine through the conserved F or W. A D gene is named only where the DNA matches it firmly. The size of a clone is reported for some rows only, either as once, few or many, or as a class for expanded clones.

J gene: TRBJ2-5
V gene: TRBV30
clone size: .
D gene: TRBD2
CDR3 DNA: TGTGCCTTTGCTAGCGGGAGGCCCTGGGGGGCCCAGTACTTC
CDR3 protein: CAFASGRPWGAQYF

J gene: TRBJ1-2
V gene: TRBV6-5
clone size: .
D gene: TRBD1
CDR3 DNA: TGTGCCAGCACCCCATATTCCGGGACAGGAGCAGGCTACACCTTC
CDR3 protein: CASTPYSGTGAGYTF

J gene: TRBJ1-4
V gene: TRBV9
clone size: .
D gene: TRBD1
CDR3 DNA: TGTGCCAGCACCTACGGACAGGAGAATGAAAAACTGTTTTTT
CDR3 protein: CASTYGQENEKLFF

J gene: TRBJ2-3
V gene: TRBV10-3
clone size: .
D gene: .
CDR3 DNA: TGTGCCATCAGTGATTCGACAACTAGCACAGATACGCAGTATTTT
CDR3 protein: CAISDSTTSTDTQYF

J gene: TRBJ2-2
V gene: TRBV6-5
clone size: .
D gene: .
CDR3 DNA: TGTGCCAGCAGTTACCAGTCAGGGGAGGGAAGCTGGGAGCTGTTTTTT
CDR3 protein: CASSYQSGEGSWELFF

J gene: TRBJ1-1
V gene: TRBV18
clone size: .
D gene: .
CDR3 DNA: TGTGCCAGCTCACCGGGGCTCGAAGCTTTCTTT
CDR3 protein: CASSPGLEAFF

J gene: TRBJ2-6
V gene: TRBV25-1
clone size: .
D gene: .
CDR3 DNA: TGTGCCAGCAGGACAGGAGGCTTCTCTGGGGCCAACGTCCTGACTTTC
CDR3 protein: CASRTGGFSGANVLTF

J gene: TRBJ2-7
V gene: TRBV9
clone size: .
D gene: .
CDR3 DNA: TGTGCCAGCGCACAGGGTTCCTCCTACGAGCAGTACTTC
CDR3 protein: CASAQGSSYEQYF

J gene: TRBJ2-7
V gene: TRBV27
clone size: .
D gene: TRBD1
CDR3 DNA: TGTGCCAGCAGTTTGGGGACAGGGGGCATCGAGCAGTACTTC
CDR3 protein: CASSLGTGGIEQYF

J gene: TRBJ1-2
V gene: TRBV4-1
clone size: .
D gene: .
CDR3 DNA: TGCGCCAGCAGCCAAGGTATCCGACTGACAGACACTAACTATGGCTACACCTTC
CDR3 protein: CASSQGIRLTDTNYGYTF

J gene: TRBJ1-3
V gene: TRBV9
clone size: .
D gene: .
CDR3 DNA: TGTGCCAGCGAGCGGGGCGATTCTGGAAACACCATATATTTT
CDR3 protein: CASERGDSGNTIYF

J gene: TRBJ1-1
V gene: TRBV7-2
clone size: .
D gene: .
CDR3 DNA: TGTGCCAGCAGCCTCTTACAGGGAACCACTGAAGCTTTCTTT
CDR3 protein: CASSLLQGTTEAFF

J gene: TRBJ1-2
V gene: TRBV15
clone size: once
D gene: TRBD1
CDR3 DNA: TGTGCCACCAGCTTTAGTCCCCAAGACAGGGAGGTGTTCGGCTACACCTTC
CDR3 protein: CATSFSPQDREVFGYTF

J gene: TRBJ1-3
V gene: TRBV6-5
clone size: .
D gene: TRBD1
CDR3 DNA: TGTGCCAGCAGTTACTTCCCGGGACAGGGAAACACCATATATTTT
CDR3 protein: CASSYFPGQGNTIYF

J gene: TRBJ2-5
V gene: TRBV6-1
clone size: .
D gene: .
CDR3 DNA: TGTGCCAGCAGTAACGCGGGGTACCAAGAGACCCAGTACTTC
CDR3 protein: CASSNAGYQETQYF

J gene: TRBJ1-6
V gene: TRBV27
clone size: .
D gene: .
CDR3 DNA: TGTGCCAGCAGTTTAGCCAGGGGTAATTCACCCCTCCACTTT
CDR3 protein: CASSLARGNSPLHF

J gene: TRBJ2-7
V gene: TRBV15
clone size: .
D gene: .
CDR3 DNA: TGTGCCACCAGCACAAAACGGGAGACCTACGAGCAGTACTTC
CDR3 protein: CATSTKRETYEQYF